This is a list of T cell receptor beta chains from one sample in a study of beta chain features in type 1 diabetes. This table comes from immunoSEQ multiplex PCR, and its TCRdb copy is limited to in-frame clones, with some not included. The sample carries roughly 230,000 clones, over 7.5% recorded once. Sequenced material: naive CD4+ T cells from blood. These receptors were obtained from a woman between 18 and 29 years old in good health. CDR3s include the opening cysteine and the closing phenylalanine or tryptophan. The D gene is left open where the match is weak. The size field is filled for only some rows; it gives once, few, many or a size class.

>NA|TRBD1|TRBJ1-1|TRBV11-2
CASSTDREAEAFF
TGTGCCAGCAGCACGGACAGGGAGGCTGAAGCTTTCTTT
>few|NA|TRBJ1-2|TRBV29-1
CSAEGGGDYGYTF
TGCAGCGCCGAAGGGGGTGGTGACTATGGCTACACCTTC
>few|TRBD1|TRBJ1-5|TRBV19
CATLDRGYSNQPQHF
TGTGCCACCCTGGACAGGGGGTATAGCAATCAGCCCCAGCATTTT
>few|TRBD2|TRBJ2-1|TRBV7-7
CASSLGLAGVHNEQFF
TGTGCCAGCAGCTTAGGACTAGCAGGCGTCCACAATGAGCAGTTCTTC
>NA|TRBD1|TRBJ2-5|TRBV19
CASSTLTGGQRETQYF
TGTGCCAGTAGTACCCTCACAGGGGGCCAGCGGGAGACCCAGTACTTC
>NA|TRBD1|TRBJ1-2|TRBV5-1
CASSSIRQGLAGYTF
TGCGCCAGCAGCTCCATACGACAGGGTTTAGCTGGCTACACCTTC
>few|TRBD1|TRBJ2-1|TRBV2
CATVGTGGYNEQFF
TGTGCCACCGTCGGGACAGGGGGATACAATGAGCAGTTCTTC
>NA|NA|TRBJ2-1|TRBV6-5
CASSYISLPNEQFF
TGTGCCAGCAGTTATATTTCACTTCCTAATGAGCAGTTCTTC
>few|TRBD1|TRBJ1-2|TRBV30
CAWSVLTQGVYTF
TGTGCCTGGAGTGTACTCACACAGGGGGTCTACACCTTC
>few|NA|TRBJ2-5|TRBV19
CASSMYREETQYF
TGTGCCAGTAGTATGTACAGGGAAGAGACCCAGTACTTC
>few|NA|TRBJ2-1|TRBV2
CASSDNTGRVGNEQFF
TGTGCCAGCAGTGATAATACAGGGAGAGTTGGCAATGAGCAGTTCTTC
>NA|TRBD1|TRBJ2-7|TRBV27
CASRTGTGGSEQYF
TGTGCCAGCAGGACCGGGACAGGGGGCTCCGAGCAGTACTTC
>NA|TRBD1|TRBJ1-2|TRBV5-4
CASSFRNGQGIGYTF
TGTGCCAGCAGCTTTAGGAACGGACAGGGGATTGGCTACACCTTC
>few|NA|TRBJ2-7|TRBV21-1
CASNPKGASGVSYEQYF
TGTGCCAGCAACCCGAAAGGCGCTAGCGGAGTCTCCTACGAGCAGTACTTC
>few|TRBD1|TRBJ2-1|TRBV7-8
CASSHNAGQGDNEQFF
TGTGCCAGCAGTCATAATGCGGGACAGGGAGATAATGAGCAGTTCTTC
>few|TRBD1|TRBJ2-1|TRBV6-5
CASSWDRGGNEQFF
TGTGCCAGCAGTTGGGACAGGGGCGGCAATGAGCAGTTCTTC
>few|TRBD1|TRBJ1-1|TRBV29-1
CSVERGLNTEAFF
TGCAGCGTTGAAAGGGGGCTTAACACTGAAGCTTTCTTT
>NA|TRBD2|TRBJ2-1|TRBV12-5
CASGLGLAGENEQFF
TGTGCTAGTGGTCTCGGTCTAGCGGGAGAAAATGAGCAGTTCTTC
>NA|TRBD1|TRBJ1-1|TRBV5-1
CASSLKPGQGIGDTEAFF
TGCGCCAGCAGCTTGAAACCGGGACAGGGGATTGGTGACACTGAAGCTTTCTTT
>NA|NA|TRBJ1-2|TRBV5-4
CASSYYEGGWTRRYTF
TGTGCCAGCAGCTACTATGAAGGAGGGTGGACTCGTCGATACACCTTC
>NA|NA|TRBJ2-3|TRBV5-1
CASSPAGTDTQYF
TGCGCCAGCAGCCCGGCGGGCACAGATACGCAGTATTTT
>few|NA|TRBJ2-7|TRBV29-1
CSVGLSGKQTEQYF
TGCAGCGTTGGTCTCTCCGGGAAACAAACGGAGCAGTACTTC
>few|TRBD1|TRBJ1-1|TRBV5-1
CASSTGTGVLDTEAFF
TGCGCCAGCAGCACCGGGACAGGGGTTCTTGATACTGAAGCTTTCTTT
>NA|NA|TRBJ2-7|TRBV2
CASSEARSVGEQYF
TGTGCCAGCAGTGAAGCGCGGTCAGTCGGCGAGCAGTACTTC
>NA|TRBD1|TRBJ1-6|TRBV30
CAWRTSRQGASYNSPLHF
TGTGCCTGGAGGACGAGCCGACAGGGGGCTTCTTATAATTCACCCCTCCACTTT
>NA|TRBD2|TRBJ2-5|TRBV18
CASSPSLAGGQETQYF
TGTGCCAGCTCACCATCGCTAGCGGGAGGGCAAGAGACCCAGTACTTC
>NA|NA|TRBJ2-5|TRBV14
CASSLTGRVETQYF
TGTGCCAGCAGCCTCACAGGGAGGGTAGAGACCCAGTACTTC
>NA|TRBD2|TRBJ2-6|TRBV18
CASSPRTSGGSGANVLTF
TGTGCCAGCTCACCCAGGACTAGCGGGGGCTCTGGGGCCAACGTCCTGACTTTC
>NA|NA|TRBJ1-2|TRBV5-8
CASSPNTRVPYGYTF
TGTGCCAGCAGTCCAAACACCCGGGTCCCCTATGGCTACACCTTC
>few|NA|TRBJ1-1|TRBV2
CASSRQEKNTEAFF
TGTGCCAGCAGCAGACAGGAAAAGAACACTGAAGCTTTCTTT
>few|TRBD1|TRBJ1-5|TRBV15
CATSREIGTGDYQPQHF
TGTGCCACCAGCAGAGAAATAGGGACAGGGGATTATCAGCCCCAGCATTTT
>few|NA|TRBJ1-5|TRBV4-1
CASSQGLGGSNQPQHF
TGCGCCAGCAGCCAAGGTCTAGGCGGTAGCAATCAGCCCCAGCATTTT
>few|TRBD1|TRBJ1-1|TRBV7-3
CASSWDRGRRTEAFF
TGTGCCAGCAGCTGGGACAGGGGGCGTCGGACTGAAGCTTTCTTT
>NA|TRBD1|TRBJ2-7|TRBV5-4
CASSTWMGQGTYEQYF
TGTGCCAGCAGCACCTGGATGGGACAGGGTACCTACGAGCAGTACTTC
>NA|TRBD2|TRBJ2-1|TRBV19
CATVKGSGRAKGQFF
TGTGCCACAGTAAAGGGGAGCGGGAGGGCCAAAGGGCAGTTCTTC
>NA|NA|TRBJ1-1|TRBV10-3
CAISPNRGTEAFF
TGTGCCATCAGCCCAAATCGGGGCACTGAAGCTTTCTTT
>few|NA|TRBJ1-2|TRBV27
CASSFDSRYGYTF
TGTGCCAGCAGTTTTGACAGTCGGTATGGCTACACCTTC
>few|NA|TRBJ2-5|TRBV10-3
CAISEWEGDNEETQYF
TGTGCCATCAGTGAGTGGGAAGGGGACAACGAAGAGACCCAGTACTTC
>NA|NA|TRBJ1-1|TRBV5-1
CASSLIAGSEAFF
TGCGCCAGCAGCTTGATAGCGGGCTCTGAAGCTTTCTTT
>NA|NA|TRBJ2-7|TRBV2
CASRSGTYEQYF
TGTGCCAGCAGATCCGGGACCTACGAGCAGTACTTC
>few|TRBD1|TRBJ2-2|TRBV7-9
CASYRGQTNTGELFF
TGTGCCTCCTATAGGGGACAGACGAACACCGGGGAGCTGTTTTTT
>few|TRBD1|TRBJ2-3|TRBV5-5
CASSLPRTGGLDTQYF
TGTGCCAGCAGCTTGCCCCGGACAGGGGGTTTAGATACGCAGTATTTT
>few|NA|TRBJ1-1|TRBV11-1
CASSLWSGQRNTEAFF
TGTGCCAGCAGCTTATGGTCAGGCCAGAGGAACACTGAAGCTTTCTTT
>few|TRBD2|TRBJ2-3|TRBV2
CASGGTSGADTQYF
TGTGCCAGCGGAGGGACTAGCGGGGCAGATACGCAGTATTTT
>few|TRBD1|TRBJ2-6|TRBV28
CASSLPGQGASGANVLTF
TGTGCCAGCAGTTTACCGGGACAGGGGGCGTCTGGGGCCAACGTCCTGACTTTC
>few|NA|TRBJ2-2|TRBV19
CASSPRQRAWELFF
TGTGCCAGTAGTCCGAGACAGCGAGCGTGGGAGCTGTTTTTT
>few|NA|TRBJ2-7|TRBV30
CAWASGKYEQYF
TGTGCCTGGGCCTCGGGGAAATACGAGCAGTACTTC
>NA|TRBD1|TRBJ1-3|TRBV6-5
CAIGTGRGTIYF
TGTGCCATCGGGACAGGCCGCGGCACCATATATTTT
>NA|NA|TRBJ2-7|TRBV25-1
CASRTPGTLIYEQYF
TGTGCCAGCAGAACTCCCGGGACACTAATCTACGAGCAGTACTTC
>NA|NA|TRBJ1-5|TRBV6-5
CASKEQGGNQPQHF
TGTGCCAGCAAAGAACAGGGTGGAAATCAGCCCCAGCATTTT
>few|NA|TRBJ1-6|TRBV5-4
CASKISTGSYNSPLHF
TGTGCCAGCAAAATCAGTACGGGCTCCTATAATTCACCCCTCCACTTT
>few|TRBD1|TRBJ1-2|TRBV2
CASSETWTGGANYGYTF
TGTGCCAGCAGTGAAACGTGGACAGGGGGCGCTAACTATGGCTACACCTTC